The 4 T cell receptor beta chains presented below share a single source sample, sequenced in a study of blood T cell repertoires in COVID-19. Generated by immunoSEQ multiplex PCR, the TCRdb table keeps only in-frame clones and is missing some. Of tens of thousands of clones listed, approximately 80% are singletons. The sequenced sample consisted of peripheral blood. The receptors here all came from a man aged 60-69 years with COVID-19, enrolled during active disease.

The genes are TRBV29-1 and TRBJ2-1; 14 nucleotides align to TRBD2. CDR1 and CDR2 from the germline V gene are SQVTM and ANQGSEA. This CDR3 has 15 residues. V shed 4 bases and J 10 bases; nucleotides not matched to a gene: 9. The CDR3 DNA follows: TGCAGCGTTGGGGCCGGGACTAGCGGGAGACAGGAGCAGTTCTTC. The encoded protein is CSVGAGTSGRQEQFF.

The chain has TRBV9 and TRBJ2-1; 7 bases line up with TRBD1. V shed 9 bases, J shed 3 bases, and the junction held 12 bases outside the gene matches. Germline lookup yields CDR1 SGDLS and CDR2 YYNGEE. This CDR3 comprises 15 residues. The CDR3 reads CATSPGTASYNEQFF. The CDR3 DNA is TGTGCCACTTCGCCTGGGACAGCGAGCTACAATGAGCAGTTCTTC.

V usage is TRBV5-1 and J usage is TRBJ1-1; a possible D gene is TRBD1 (5 bases). The V and J ends lost 4 bases and 1 base respectively, with 14 bases between them. CDR1 SGHRS and CDR2 YFSETQ come from the germline V gene. The CDR3 covers 15 residues. The CDR3: CASSNRDSGNTEAFF. In DNA, the CDR3 is TGCGCCAGCAGCAACCGGGACTCTGGGAACACTGAAGCTTTCTTT.

This sequence joins TRBV18 and TRBJ1-4, with D hard to call. Germline CDR1 is KGHSH and CDR2 is LQKENI. Deletions cut 4 bases from V and 7 bases from J, with 10 bases between. The CDR3 is made up of 13 amino acids. CDR3 residues: CASSRIQREKLFF. In DNA, the CDR3 is TGTGCCAGCTCACGAATCCAGCGTGAAAAACTGTTTTTT. Supplemented by reference TRBV18 and TRBJ1-4, the full variable domain reads NAGVMQNPRHLVRRRGQEARLRCSPMKGHSHVYWYRQLPEEGLKFMVYLQKENIIDESGMPKERFSAEFPKEGPSILRIQQVVRGDSAAYFCASSRIQREKLFFGSGTQLSVL.